Listed below are T cell receptor beta chains from one sample, sequenced in a study of CD8 T cells in ankylosing spondylitis. In TCRdb, the 5' RACE reads were re-called with MiXCR into one record per CDR3 protein. The sample consists of approximately 130,000 distinct CDR3 sequences, around 10% of them appearing once. The sequencing sample was made of blood, either unsorted or a sorted T cell fraction (not recorded which). These receptors were taken from a female donor with ankylosing spondylitis or in good health (not recorded which). The CDR3 runs from the conserved cysteine through the conserved F or W. Each record gives: J gene, D gene, V gene, clone size, CDR3 protein, CDR3 DNA. A D gene is named only where the DNA matches it firmly. For some rows the clone size is stated as once, few or many, or as a class when expanded; others skip it.

TRBJ2-5,-,TRBV9,many,CASSVHGQQETQYF,TGTGCCAGCAGCGTCCATGGGCAGCAAGAGACCCAGTACTTC
TRBJ2-7,TRBD1,TRBV5-4,few,CASSLDRDDEQYF,TGTGCCAGCAGCCTGGACAGGGACGACGAGCAGTACTTC
TRBJ1-6,-,TRBV5-1,many,CASSSPDRNSPLHF,TGCGCCAGCAGCTCCCCGGACCGCAATTCACCCCTCCACTTT
TRBJ2-1,TRBD2,TRBV18,many,CASSPSGLAGGVEQFF,TGTGCCAGCTCACCATCCGGACTAGCGGGGGGTGTTGAGCAGTTCTTC
TRBJ1-2,-,TRBV18,many,CASSPVTSIANYGYTF,TGTGCCAGCTCACCTGTAACATCTATAGCTAACTATGGCTACACCTTC
TRBJ2-5,-,TRBV29-1,many,CSVQPGAGLETQYF,TGCAGCGTTCAACCGGGGGCTGGTTTGGAGACCCAGTACTTC
TRBJ2-3,TRBD1,TRBV5-1,many,CASSLGTGNTDTQYF,TGCGCCAGCAGCTTAGGGACAGGGAACACAGATACGCAGTATTTT
TRBJ2-1,TRBD2,TRBV11-3,-,CASSPGTSGPSYNEQFF,TGTGCCAGCAGCCCCGGGACTAGCGGGCCCTCCTACAATGAGCAGTTCTTC
TRBJ1-1,-,TRBV7-6,many,CASLREPNTEAFF,TGTGCCAGCTTGAGAGAGCCGAACACTGAAGCTTTCTTT
TRBJ2-1,TRBD2,TRBV12-3/TRBV12-4,many,CASSAGRAGKNEQFF,TGTGCCAGCAGCGCCGGGAGAGCGGGAAAGAATGAGCAGTTCTTC
TRBJ1-5,TRBD1,TRBV5-1,many,CASSPTGTGGKPQHF,TGCGCCAGCAGCCCAACCGGGACAGGGGGTAAGCCCCAGCATTTT
TRBJ2-3,-,TRBV6-1,-,CASGLRRSTDTQYF,TGTGCCAGCGGACTCCGGAGAAGCACAGATACGCAGTATTTT
TRBJ2-3,-,TRBV14,many,CASGWGATQYF,TGTGCCAGCGGGTGGGGCGCTACGCAGTATTTT
TRBJ2-1,-,TRBV12-3/TRBV12-4,many,CASMWQGNSNEQFF,TGTGCCAGCATGTGGCAGGGAAATTCCAATGAGCAGTTCTTC
TRBJ2-3,-,TRBV7-9,many,CASSLDGGDTQYF,TGTGCCAGCAGCTTGGACGGTGGAGATACGCAGTATTTT
TRBJ2-5,-,TRBV5-1,many,CASKPLLEVGEVETQYF,TGCGCCAGCAAGCCCCTCCTCGAAGTGGGGGAGGTAGAGACCCAGTACTTC
TRBJ2-7,-,TRBV10-3,many,CAISVVIGRSHEQYF,TGTGCCATCAGTGTCGTTATCGGGAGAAGCCACGAGCAGTACTTC
TRBJ2-2,TRBD1,TRBV29-1,many,CSVRTGALNTGELFF,TGCAGCGTGAGAACAGGGGCCCTAAACACCGGGGAGCTGTTTTTT
TRBJ2-3,-,TRBV7-2,-,CASSLRGVSTDTQYF,TGTGCCAGCAGCTTAAGGGGAGTTAGCACAGATACGCAGTATTTT
TRBJ1-2,TRBD1,TRBV20-1,-,CSFWTGDENGYAF,TGCAGTTTCTGGACAGGGGACGAGAATGGCTACGCCTTC
TRBJ1-2,-,TRBV2,many,CASVTVNYGYTF,TGTGCCAGCGTGACAGTTAACTATGGCTACACCTTC
TRBJ2-7,TRBD2,TRBV29-1,-,CSGAGGESYEQYF,TGCAGCGGCGCTGGGGGGGAGTCCTACGAGCAGTACTTC
TRBJ2-5,-,TRBV7-2,many,CASIRSLQETQYF,TGTGCCAGCATCCGAAGTCTCCAAGAGACCCAGTACTTC
TRBJ1-1,TRBD1,TRBV5-1,many,CASSAWTGGRTEAFF,TGCGCCAGCAGCGCCTGGACAGGGGGCCGAACTGAAGCTTTCTTT
TRBJ2-5,-,TRBV24-1,many,CATSDDGGYSLETQYF,TGTGCCACCAGTGATGACGGGGGCTACTCTCTGGAGACCCAGTACTTC
TRBJ2-3,TRBD1,TRBV2,many,CASSEAWTGGLDTQYF,TGTGCCAGCAGTGAAGCCTGGACAGGGGGATTAGATACGCAGTATTTT
TRBJ2-4,-,TRBV28,few,CASSLGVRNIQYF,TGTGCCAGCAGTCTGGGGGTTCGAAACATTCAGTACTTC
TRBJ2-3,-,TRBV12-3/TRBV12-4,many,CASSSQGGADTQYF,TGTGCCAGCAGTTCCCAGGGGGGGGCAGATACGCAGTATTTT
TRBJ1-4,TRBD1,TRBV2,few,CASNPDRHSEKLFF,TGTGCCAGCAATCCGGACAGGCACAGCGAAAAACTGTTTTTT
TRBJ2-3,TRBD2,TRBV10-3,-,CAISGNSGGTDTQYF,TGTGCCATCAGTGGGAATAGCGGGGGCACAGATACGCAGTATTTT
TRBJ2-5,-,TRBV5-1,many,CASSLRTEQETQYF,TGCGCCAGCAGCCTTCGGACAGAGCAAGAGACCCAGTACTTC
TRBJ1-5,-,TRBV28,many,CASSPSRSQPQHF,TGTGCCAGCAGCCCCAGTCGTAGTCAGCCCCAGCATTTT
TRBJ1-5,TRBD1,TRBV29-1,few,CSVVSGGYGQPQHF,TGCAGCGTTGTTTCAGGGGGATATGGTCAGCCCCAGCATTTT
TRBJ2-1,-,TRBV20-1,many,CSARDQNVGQFF,TGCAGTGCTAGAGACCAAAACGTAGGGCAGTTCTTC
TRBJ2-5,TRBD1,TRBV10-3,-,CAISVTGEETQYF,TGTGCCATCAGTGTGACAGGGGAAGAGACCCAGTACTTC
TRBJ2-7,-,TRBV7-8,many,CASSSYDTPTFEQYF,TGTGCCAGCAGCTCATATGACACCCCAACCTTCGAGCAGTACTTC
TRBJ1-1,-,TRBV30,-,CAWSVRGGVNTEAFF,TGTGCCTGGAGTGTAAGGGGGGGAGTGAACACTGAAGCTTTCTTT
TRBJ2-2,-,TRBV5-1,many,CASSQGHTAGTGELFF,TGCGCCAGCAGCCAGGGACACACGGCGGGCACCGGGGAGCTGTTTTTT
TRBJ2-1,-,TRBV12-5,-,CASGAEMSYNEQFF,TGTGCTAGTGGCGCGGAAATGTCCTACAATGAGCAGTTCTTC
TRBJ2-7,-,TRBV5-1,many,CASSLTGMRSYEQYF,TGCGCCAGCAGCTTGACAGGAATGAGATCCTACGAGCAGTACTTC
TRBJ1-5,-,TRBV20-1,many,CSARSTDQPQHF,TGCAGTGCTCGCTCCACAGATCAGCCCCAGCATTTT
TRBJ2-5,-,TRBV20-1,many,CSIVEIQETQYF,TGCAGTATCGTAGAGATTCAAGAGACCCAGTACTTC
TRBJ2-7,TRBD2,TRBV2,few,CASSWREPYEQYF,TGTGCCAGCTCGTGGCGGGAGCCCTACGAGCAGTACTTC
TRBJ2-1,-,TRBV7-3,many,CASSPGQSSDEQFF,TGTGCCAGCAGCCCCGGACAGTCGAGTGATGAGCAGTTCTTC
TRBJ2-3,-,TRBV7-2,few,CASTSRVGFTDTQYF,TGTGCCAGCACCTCGCGTGTGGGTTTCACAGATACGCAGTATTTT
TRBJ2-2,TRBD2,TRBV5-1,many,CASSLWSGANTGELFF,TGCGCCAGCAGCTTGTGGAGCGGGGCCAACACCGGGGAGCTGTTTTTT
TRBJ2-3,-,TRBV20-1,many,CSAFEMRTDTQYF,TGCAGTGCTTTCGAGATGCGCACAGATACGCAGTATTTT
TRBJ2-1,-,TRBV7-9,-,CTSSWDNEQFF,TGTACCAGCAGCTGGGACAATGAGCAGTTCTTC
TRBJ2-1,-,TRBV3-1,many,CASSLRGALAYNEQFF,TGTGCCAGCAGCCTTCGGGGGGCCCTGGCCTACAATGAGCAGTTCTTC
TRBJ2-5,TRBD2,TRBV7-6,few,CASSSAATSGTETQYF,TGTGCCAGCAGCTCCGCCGCGACTAGCGGGACAGAGACCCAGTACTTC
TRBJ2-1,TRBD1,TRBV27,many,CASSSRTGRSHDEQFF,TGTGCCAGCAGTTCACGGACAGGGAGGTCTCACGATGAGCAGTTCTTC
TRBJ2-3,TRBD2,TRBV20-1,many,CSAPPSGEGTDTQYF,TGCAGTGCCCCTCCTAGCGGGGAGGGCACAGATACGCAGTATTTT
TRBJ2-3,-,TRBV12-3/TRBV12-4,many,CASSSIALDTQYF,TGTGCCAGCAGTTCCATAGCGTTGGATACGCAGTATTTT
TRBJ2-2,-,TRBV2,many,CASVGSVTGELFF,TGTGCCAGCGTTGGCTCGGTCACCGGGGAGCTGTTTTTT
TRBJ1-6,-,TRBV19,many,CASRGNSPLHF,TGTGCCAGTAGGGGGAATTCACCCCTCCACTTT